One sample yielded the 15 T cell receptor beta chains listed below, sequenced in a study of T cell responses to AZD1222 COVID-19 vaccine. Clones were read by immunoSEQ multiplex PCR, and TCRdb kept only the in-frame ones, dropping some. This sample yields 130,000 or so clones, of which roughly 93% are seen a single time; 5% to 6.5% belongs to the top ten. This specimen was peripheral blood, taken on day 0 of AZD1222 vaccination. The receptors originated from an adult in good health.

The chain employs TRBV5-1 and TRBJ2-7; D is possibly TRBD1 or TRBD2 (5 bases each). CDR1 is SGHRS, CDR2 YFSETQ, per germline. The V end lost 0 bases, the J end lost 2 bases, and 12 bases lay between the germline ends. This CDR3 comprises 15 residues. CDR3 residues: CASSLVGTGTYEQYF. The CDR3 DNA follows: TGCGCCAGCAGCTTGGTAGGGACGGGGACCTACGAGCAGTACTTC.

This chain connects TRBV27 to TRBJ2-7; a possible D gene is TRBD2 (5 bases). Germline V lookup: CDR1 MNHEY, CDR2 SMNVEV (reference sequence). The CDR3 sequence is 14 residues long. V was cut by 8 bases and J by 6 bases, with 20 bases left in between. CDR3 region: CASRRLGRASEQYF. The CDR3 DNA is TGTGCCAGCCGGAGGCTCGGCAGAGCCTCCGAGCAGTACTTC.

J is TRBJ2-5 and V is TRBV6-2 or TRBV6-3, with D unresolved. The CDR3 runs 12 residues. V lost 0 bases and J 4 bases, leaving 3 bases between the germline ends. Germline CDR1 is MNHEY and CDR2 is SVGEGT. The CDR3 DNA reads TGTGCCAGCAGTTACTCGAGAGAGACCCAGTACTTC. It encodes CASSYSRETQYF.

This rearrangement joins TRBV20-1 to TRBJ2-2; a weak D match, TRBD2 (6 bases). Per germline, CDR1 DFQATT and CDR2 SNEGSKA (reference sequence). V lost 3 bases to trimming and J lost 5 bases, with 10 bases between them. CDR3 length: 13 residues. This CDR3 is CSASPGGTGELFF. DNA for the CDR3: TGCAGTGCTAGTCCCGGGGGTACCGGGGAGCTGTTTTTT.

J is TRBJ2-6 and V is TRBV18; no firm D call. Between the trimmed V and J ends, which lost 1 base and 0 bases, there was a span of 7 bases. The CDR3 loop spans 16 amino acids. CDR1 and CDR2 from the germline V gene are KGHSH and LQKENI. The CDR3 region has the DNA TGTGCCAGCTCACCACAGGCCAGCTCTGGGGCCAACGTCCTGACTTTC. It translates to CASSPQASSGANVLTF.

The count of this clone is one. The chain joins TRBV28 to TRBJ2-1; 7 bases match TRBD1. The germline V gene encodes CDR1 MDHEN and CDR2 SYDVKM. The CDR3 is 12 amino acids. V lost 6 bases, J lost 12 bases, and 8 bases stayed unmatched. Written as DNA, the CDR3 is TGTGCCAGCAGCCCCCGCCGGGACAGGCAGTTCTTC. It codes for CASSPRRDRQFF.

This CDR3 is CASTRVLNYEQYF. CDR3 DNA: TGTGCCAGCACCAGGGTATTGAACTACGAGCAGTACTTC. The V and J genes are TRBV21-1 and TRBJ2-7; the table's D gene call, TRBD1, was not cross checked with the DNA. TRBV21-1 is reported as a pseudogene. CDR3 length: 13 amino acids.

This rearrangement joins TRBV6-5 to TRBJ1-5; D ambiguous. From germline, CDR1 is MNHEY and CDR2 SVGAGI. This CDR3 contains 14 residues. Trimming took 7 bases from V and 0 from J, leaving 10 bases between them. The DNA of the CDR3 is TGTGCCAGCATCCCGGACCTTAGCAATCAGCCCCAGCATTTT. As protein: CASIPDLSNQPQHF.

The rearrangement links TRBV6-5 to TRBJ2-3; D call uncertain. Germline-derived CDR1 and CDR2 are MNHEY and SVGAGI. V shed 0 bases and J shed 4 bases, with 8 bases lying between them. The CDR3 is made up of 14 amino acids. Written as DNA, the CDR3 is TGTGCCAGCAGTTACTCGACGCCTGCAGATACGCAGTATTTT. The encoded protein is CASSYSTPADTQYF.

The chain links TRBV19 to TRBJ1-1; D remains ambiguous. Germline-derived CDR1 and CDR2 are LNHDA and SQIVND (reference sequence). V lost 3 bases to trimming and J lost 1 base, with 6 bases between them. There are 13 residues in the CDR3. CDR3 sequence: CASSMSKNTEAFF. CDR3 nucleotide sequence: TGTGCCAGTAGTATGTCAAAGAACACTGAAGCTTTCTTT.

The rearrangement links TRBV6-6 to TRBJ1-2, with D uncertain. There are 14 residues in the CDR3. Germline V gives CDR1 MNHNY, CDR2 SVGAGI (reference sequence). V lost 5 bases and J 8 bases, leaving 18 bases between the germline ends. The CDR3 DNA reads TGTGCCAGCAGTGCCCTACCCCAGGCCGAAGGCTACACCTTC. Encoded protein: CASSALPQAEGYTF.

The genes are TRBV7-2 and TRBJ2-4, with 9 bases fitting TRBD1. The CDR3 length is 17 residues. Germline V gives CDR1 SGHTA, CDR2 FQGNSA. The trim removed 1 base at V and 9 bases at J, leaving 13 bases unmatched. The CDR3 DNA reads as TGTGCCAGCAGCTTAGTCCCGGGACAGGGACCTCAGAGCATTCAGTACTTC. This gives the protein CASSLVPGQGPQSIQYF.

This clone was counted a single time. V usage is TRBV11-2 and J usage is TRBJ2-3, with a weak D call TRBD1 (6 bases). V was trimmed by 2 bases and J by 0 bases, leaving 18 bases between them. This CDR3 comprises 18 residues. Germline V gene data show CDR1 as SGHAT and CDR2 as FQNNGV. The DNA of the CDR3 is TGTGCCAGCAGCTTAAGGCCAGGGGTCTCAGATAGCACAGATACGCAGTATTTT. Translating gives CASSLRPGVSDSTDTQYF.

The chain joins TRBV2 to TRBJ1-3, with D hard to call. Germline V lookup: CDR1 SNHLY, CDR2 FYNNEI. This CDR3 has 14 amino acids. V lost 8 bases, J lost 4 bases, and 15 bases lay in between. The CDR3 reads CASRAELAGNTIYF. CDR3 nucleotide sequence: TGTGCCAGCCGGGCGGAGCTGGCGGGAAACACCATATATTTT.

The chain recombines TRBV19 with TRBJ2-3; 8 bases match TRBD1. V lost 1 base and J lost 3; bases outside the gene matches: 6. Germline V gives CDR1 LNHDA, CDR2 SQIVND (reference sequence). The CDR3 has 16 residues. DNA for the CDR3: TGTGCCAGTAGTATAGCGGCAGGGGGCGGGACAGATACGCAGTATTTT. Residues: CASSIAAGGGTDTQYF.